These T cell receptor beta chains were read from a single sample in a study of shared clonotypes between healthy human individuals. The table came from immunoSEQ multiplex PCR; TCRdb's copy has only in-frame clones and leaves some out. The table records fewer than 1 million clones, about 96% of them present only once. Sequencing was done on a sample of naive CD8+ T cells sorted from blood. These receptors came from a man younger than 45 in good health. Both conserved end residues are part of each CDR3. The D gene is left open where the match is weak. Clone size is not always given. Where it is, it says once, few, many or a class for expanded clones.

>NA|TRBV2|NA|TRBJ2-7
CASAPRGIYEQYF
TGTGCCAGCGCGCCTAGAGGCATATACGAGCAGTACTTC
>NA|TRBV10-2|TRBD2|TRBJ2-7
CASSESRVGREGSEQYF
TGCGCCAGCAGTGAGTCGCGGGTAGGGCGGGAGGGCAGCGAGCAGTACTTC
>NA|TRBV18|TRBD1|TRBJ2-6
CASSPPYGTGSSGANVLTF
TGTGCCAGCTCACCACCATATGGGACAGGGAGCTCTGGGGCCAACGTCCTGACTTTC
>NA|TRBV2|NA|TRBJ2-5
CASRDWAETQYF
TGTGCCAGCCGAGACTGGGCAGAGACCCAGTACTTC
>NA|TRBV5-4|TRBD2|TRBJ2-1
CASSYGLAGDHKQFF
TGTGCCAGCAGCTATGGACTAGCGGGAGACCATAAGCAGTTCTTC
>NA|TRBV14|NA|TRBJ2-7
CASSQVGDKSYEQYF
TGTGCCAGCAGCCAAGTGGGGGACAAATCCTACGAGCAGTACTTC
>once|TRBV5-4|NA|TRBJ2-3
CASSQDITDTQYF
TGTGCCAGCAGCCAGGACATCACAGATACGCAGTATTTT
>once|TRBV9|NA|TRBJ1-1
CASSGRTDNF
TGTGCCAGCAGCGGACGGACAGACAACTTT
>NA|TRBV29-1|TRBD1|TRBJ2-7
CSVSPGTGTYEQYF
TGCAGCGTAAGTCCCGGGACAGGTACCTACGAGCAGTACTTC
>NA|TRBV7-9|NA|TRBJ2-1
CASSLGRDGNEQFF
TGTGCCAGCAGCTTAGGGAGGGATGGCAATGAGCAGTTCTTC
>NA|TRBV4-2|TRBD2|TRBJ2-7
CASSQGAGGAYEQYF
TGTGCCAGCAGCCAGGGAGCGGGAGGTGCCTACGAGCAGTACTTC
>NA|TRBV11-2|NA|TRBJ2-7
CASSYSMSYEQYF
TGTGCCAGCAGTTATTCAATGTCTTACGAGCAGTACTTC
>NA|TRBV12-2|NA|TRBJ2-7
CASRLVVRPGTYEQYF
TGTGCAAGTCGCTTAGTGGTCCGGCCCGGTACCTACGAGCAGTACTTC
>NA|TRBV9|NA|TRBJ1-5
CASSGQGFDQPQHF
TGTGCCAGCAGCGGGCAGGGTTTCGATCAGCCCCAGCATTTT
>NA|TRBV7-9|TRBD2|TRBJ2-3
CASSSYSGSFDTQYF
TGTGCCAGCAGCTCCTATAGCGGGAGCTTCGATACGCAGTATTTT
>NA|TRBV11-2|TRBD2|TRBJ2-1
CASSLIAGSSYNEQFF
TGTGCCAGCAGCTTAATAGCGGGATCGTCCTACAATGAGCAGTTCTTC
>NA|TRBV11-2|NA|TRBJ2-1
CASRPTYSSYNEQFF
TGTGCCAGCAGGCCGACTTATAGCTCCTACAATGAGCAGTTCTTC
>once|TRBV29-1|NA|TRBJ1-2
CSVVGVNYGYTF
TGCAGCGTTGTAGGGGTTAACTATGGCTACACCTTC
>NA|TRBV6-1|TRBD2|TRBJ2-7
CASRLTGGYEQYF
TGTGCCAGCAGACTCACGGGAGGCTACGAGCAGTACTTC
>NA|TRBV4-1|TRBD2|TRBJ2-3
CASSRLGGLAGLNTDTQYF
TGCGCCAGCAGCCGATTGGGCGGACTAGCGGGTCTTAACACAGATACGCAGTATTTT
>NA|TRBV7-8|NA|TRBJ2-1
CASSLARTGWDEQFF
TGTGCCAGCAGCTTAGCCCGGACGGGGTGGGATGAGCAGTTCTTC
>NA|TRBV5-6|NA|TRBJ2-1
CASSQRTVFSYNEQFF
TGTGCCAGCAGCCAGAGGACAGTTTTCTCCTACAATGAGCAGTTCTTC
>NA|TRBV19|NA|TRBJ2-7
CASSIIVDYEQYF
TGTGCCAGTAGTATCATAGTGGACTACGAGCAGTACTTC
>once|TRBV19|NA|TRBJ2-5
CASSIGPQETQYF
TGTGCCAGTAGTATAGGCCCACAGGAGACCCAGTACTTC
>NA|TRBV2|TRBD2|TRBJ2-5
CASSGLGGARETQYF
TGTGCCAGCAGTGGCCTCGGGGGGGCGCGAGAGACCCAGTACTTC
>NA|TRBV6-5|TRBD2|TRBJ2-2
CASSYSGLAGAGELFF
TGTGCCAGCAGTTACTCTGGACTAGCGGGAGCCGGGGAGCTGTTTTTT
>NA|TRBV9|NA|TRBJ2-3
CASSVVSGTGTDTQYF
TGTGCCAGCAGCGTTGTATCGGGAACCGGCACAGATACGCAGTATTTT
>NA|TRBV11-2|NA|TRBJ2-1
CASSFDTGLNPTYNEQFF
TGTGCCAGCAGCTTTGACACAGGGCTCAATCCAACCTACAATGAGCAGTTCTTC
>once|TRBV29-1|TRBD2|TRBJ2-7
CSVDLASGSEQYF
TGCAGCGTTGATCTGGCTAGCGGAAGTGAGCAGTACTTC
>NA|TRBV2|TRBD2|TRBJ2-1
CASSGGAGGYNEQFF
TGTGCCAGCAGTGGTGGGGCGGGAGGGTACAATGAGCAGTTCTTC
>NA|TRBV5-4|TRBD1|TRBJ2-7
CASSASFTGGGYEQYF
TGTGCCAGCAGCGCCTCTTTCACAGGGGGCGGTTACGAGCAGTACTTC
>NA|TRBV9|NA|TRBJ1-2
CASRRTSFSF
TGTGCCAGCAGACGGACCTCATTTTCCTTC
>NA|TRBV7-8|NA|TRBJ2-7
CASSFGESSYEQYF
TGTGCCAGCAGCTTTGGAGAGAGCTCCTACGAGCAGTACTTC
>NA|TRBV5-4|NA|TRBJ2-5
CAGRGSQETQYF
TGTGCCGGTCGAGGCAGCCAAGAGACCCAGTACTTC
>NA|TRBV6-5|NA|TRBJ1-1
CASSPRNTEAFF
TGTGCCAGCAGTCCCCGGAACACTGAAGCTTTCTTT
>NA|TRBV27|NA|TRBJ1-1
CASSFILPGEGENTEAFF
TGTGCCAGCTCCTTTATTTTGCCCGGAGAGGGGGAGAACACTGAAGCTTTCTTT
>NA|TRBV2|TRBD1|TRBJ1-2
CASSGGQGDVYGYTF
TGTGCCAGCAGTGGCGGACAGGGCGACGTCTATGGCTACACCTTC
>NA|TRBV9|NA|TRBJ2-2
CASGGAGELFF
TGTGCCAGCGGGGGAGCCGGGGAGCTGTTTTTT
>NA|TRBV6-5|NA|TRBJ2-7
CASSYGRGQPGGEQYF
TGTGCCAGCAGTTACGGTAGAGGACAGCCGGGTGGCGAGCAGTACTTC
>NA|TRBV25-1|TRBD2|TRBJ2-3
CASSEFSGSGTDTQYF
TGTGCCAGCAGTGAATTTAGCGGGAGTGGTACAGATACGCAGTATTTT
>NA|TRBV27|NA|TRBJ1-2
CASRAGDGGYTF
TGTGCCAGCAGAGCAGGGGACGGTGGCTACACCTTC
>once|TRBV4-1|NA|TRBJ1-4
CASSREVETNEKLFF
TGCGCCAGCAGCCGCGAGGTGGAGACTAATGAAAAACTGTTTTTT
>NA|TRBV7-9|NA|TRBJ2-1
CASSPTPGEQFF
TGTGCCAGCAGCCCAACCCCTGGTGAGCAGTTCTTC
>NA|TRBV4-1|NA|TRBJ2-1
CASSQSRELYHEQFF
TGCGCCAGCAGCCAAAGTCGGGAGCTTTACCATGAGCAGTTCTTC
>NA|TRBV11-2|TRBD2|TRBJ2-5
CASSLGLAGSGETQYF
TGTGCCAGCAGCTTGGGACTAGCGGGATCGGGGGAGACCCAGTACTTC
>NA|TRBV6-5|NA|TRBJ2-7
CASSLLIGEQYF
TGTGCCAGCAGTTTACTTATCGGGGAGCAGTACTTC
>NA|TRBV5-5|NA|TRBJ1-1
CASSFKNTEAFF
TGTGCCAGCAGCTTCAAGAACACTGAAGCTTTCTTT
>once|TRBV6-5|TRBD1|TRBJ1-1
CASAYQGVIAEAFF
TGTGCCAGTGCATACCAGGGGGTAATCGCTGAAGCTTTCTTT
>NA|TRBV2|NA|TRBJ2-3
CASSDWAEKSTDTQYF
TGTGCCAGCAGTGATTGGGCAGAAAAGAGCACAGATACGCAGTATTTT
>NA|TRBV7-2|TRBD2|TRBJ2-1
CASSSLGLAGDTEQFF
TGTGCCAGCAGCTCCCTTGGGCTAGCGGGAGATACTGAGCAGTTCTTC
>once|TRBV11-1|TRBD1|TRBJ2-1
CASSFPTTGGFGEQFF
TGTGCCAGCAGCTTCCCCACGACAGGGGGCTTTGGTGAGCAGTTCTTC
>NA|TRBV6-5|NA|TRBJ2-6
CASSYTGANVLTF
TGTGCCAGCAGTTACACGGGGGCCAACGTCCTGACTTTC
>NA|TRBV5-1|NA|TRBJ2-7
CASSLVGDYEQYF
TGCGCCAGCAGCTTGGTAGGGGACTACGAGCAGTACTTC
>NA|TRBV7-9|NA|TRBJ2-7
CASSLARRTPSSYEQYF
TGTGCCAGCAGCTTAGCGAGAAGGACACCGAGCTCCTACGAGCAGTACTTC
>NA|TRBV4-3|TRBD2|TRBJ2-1
CASSQLAESYNEQFF
TGCGCCAGCAGCCAACTAGCGGAATCCTACAATGAGCAGTTCTTC
>NA|TRBV7-9|NA|TRBJ1-2
CASSLLGSQYGYTF
TGTGCCAGCAGCTTACTTGGCAGTCAGTATGGCTACACCTTC
>NA|TRBV28|NA|TRBJ1-4
CASNMLRDNEKLFF
TGTGCCAGCAATATGCTCAGGGATAATGAAAAACTGTTTTTT
>NA|TRBV11-2|NA|TRBJ2-1
CASSPPGPITYNEQFF
TGTGCCAGCAGCCCCCCTGGCCCTATAACATACAATGAGCAGTTCTTC